One T cell receptor beta chain is described in this entry. The entry originates in a study of cytomegalovirus exposure and HLA in healthy donors. Trimming stripped 4 bases from V and 0 bases from J, with 7 bases between. Germline V gives CDR1 MDHEN, CDR2 SYDVKM. CDR3 length: 14 residues. A multiplex PCR was run with 60 Vbeta primers and 13 Jbeta primers. Libraries were prepared by immunoSEQ multiplex PCR; TCRdb keeps only in-frame clonotypes and omits some of them. The sample shows approximately 160,000 clones, approximately 70% of them seen only once. The sequence was collected from a young man in good health and CMV-seropositive. This sequence joins TRBV28 and TRBJ1-5; the D is unclear. Sequences were obtained from PBMCs. The CDR3 nucleotides are TGTGCCAGCAGTTGGGCCCTTAGCAATCAGCCCCAGCATTTT. Residues: CASSWALSNQPQHF. Full variable domain (outside the CDR3, taken from reference TRBV28 and TRBJ1-5): DVKVTQSSRYLVKRTGEKVFLECVQDMDHENMFWYRQDPGLGLRLIYFSYDVKMKEKGDIPEGYSVSREKKERFSLILESASTNQTSMYLCASSWALSNQPQHFGDGTRLSIL.